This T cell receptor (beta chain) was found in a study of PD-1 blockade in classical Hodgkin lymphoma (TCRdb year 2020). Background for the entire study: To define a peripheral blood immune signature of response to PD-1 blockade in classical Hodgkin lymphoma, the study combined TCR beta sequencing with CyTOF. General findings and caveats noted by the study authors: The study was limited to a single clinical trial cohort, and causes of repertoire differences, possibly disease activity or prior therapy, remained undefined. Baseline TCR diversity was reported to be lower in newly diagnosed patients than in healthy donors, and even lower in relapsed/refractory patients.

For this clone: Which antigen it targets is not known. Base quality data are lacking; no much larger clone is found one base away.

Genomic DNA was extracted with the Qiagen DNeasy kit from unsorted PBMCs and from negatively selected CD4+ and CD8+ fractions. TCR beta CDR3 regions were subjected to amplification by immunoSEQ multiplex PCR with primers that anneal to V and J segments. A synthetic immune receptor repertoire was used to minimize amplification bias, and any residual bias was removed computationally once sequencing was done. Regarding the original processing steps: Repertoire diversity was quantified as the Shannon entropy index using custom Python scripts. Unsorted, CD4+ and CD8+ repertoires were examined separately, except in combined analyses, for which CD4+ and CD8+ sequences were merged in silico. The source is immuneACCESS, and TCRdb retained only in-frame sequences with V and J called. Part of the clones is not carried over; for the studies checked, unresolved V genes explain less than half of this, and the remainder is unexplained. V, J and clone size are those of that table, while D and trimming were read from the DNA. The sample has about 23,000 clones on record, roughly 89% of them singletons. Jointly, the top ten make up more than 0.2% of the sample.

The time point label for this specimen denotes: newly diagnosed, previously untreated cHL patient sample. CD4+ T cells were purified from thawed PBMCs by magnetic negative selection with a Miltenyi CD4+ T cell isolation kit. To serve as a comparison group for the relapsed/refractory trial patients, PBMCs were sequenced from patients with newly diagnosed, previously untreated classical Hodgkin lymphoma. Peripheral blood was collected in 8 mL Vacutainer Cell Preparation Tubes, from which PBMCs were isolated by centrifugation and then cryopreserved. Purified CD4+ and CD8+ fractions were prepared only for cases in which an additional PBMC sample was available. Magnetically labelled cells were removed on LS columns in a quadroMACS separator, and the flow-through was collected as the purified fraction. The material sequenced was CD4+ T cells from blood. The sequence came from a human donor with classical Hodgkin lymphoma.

The nucleotides read TGTGCCAGCAGCCAACAGGGGGCCACTGAAGCTTTCTTT. Its translation is CASSQQGATEAFF. The chain was built from TRBV4-2 and TRBJ1-1, and TRBD1 aligns with 8 junction nucleotides. V lost 2 bases and J lost 4 bases, and the count of bases not matched to a germline gene is 0. The CDR3 goes from the cysteine to the phenylalanine over 13 residues. Here the CDR3 DNA is all that survives: 39 bases in frame from base 1. In the germline V gene, CDR1 corresponds to LGHNA and CDR2 to YNFKEQ.